What follows are 11 T cell receptor beta chains derived from one specimen sequenced in a study of blood T cell repertoires in COVID-19. Clones were sequenced by immunoSEQ multiplex PCR, and TCRdb holds only the in-frame ones, with some missing. The top ten clones hold 7% to 9% of a sample with fewer than 250,000 clones, around 87% of them seen once. Source material: PBMCs or T cells enriched from blood (not recorded which). These receptors originate from a man younger than 45 in a cohort exposed to, infected with or recovered from COVID-19 (not recorded which).

This chain joins TRBV18 and TRBJ1-1; the match to TRBD1 covers 8 bases. Germline CDR1 and CDR2: KGHSH and LQKENI. There are 17 residues in the CDR3. The J segment lost 3 bases and the V segment lost 3 bases, leaving 12 bases of the junction unmatched. The CDR3 DNA is TGTGCCAGCTCACCGAGCGTCCAGGGGGCATTTGACACTGAAGCTTTCTTT. Amino acid sequence: CASSPSVQGAFDTEAFF.

V and J are TRBV19 and TRBJ2-5, with TRBD1 matching 11 bases. V lost 5 bases, J lost 5 bases, and 7 bases stayed unmatched. Germline-derived CDR1 and CDR2 are LNHDA and SQIVND (reference sequence). The CDR3 loop spans 15 amino acids. The CDR3 region is CASSGGQGAVETQYF. The DNA of the CDR3 is TGTGCCAGTAGTGGTGGACAGGGGGCGGTGGAGACCCAGTACTTC.

The chain combines TRBV28 with TRBJ2-7; D is unclear. The length of the CDR3 is 13 residues. Germline-derived CDR1 and CDR2 are MDHEN and SYDVKM. Trimming left V 3 bases short and J 7 bases short, with 13 bases between. The chain's CDR3 is CASSFPWSREQYF. The CDR3 coding sequence is TGTGCCAGCAGTTTCCCCTGGAGTAGGGAGCAGTACTTC.

This rearrangement joins TRBV11-2 to TRBJ2-7; 9 nucleotides align to TRBD1. The CDR3 consists of 20 residues. Germline CDR1 and CDR2: SGHAT and FQNNGV. Unmatched junction bases numbered 19, after V lost 0 bases and J lost 4 bases. For the CDR3, the DNA is TGTGCCAGCAGCTTAGATAGGGCCGTCAAGACAGGGGGGCCTCCATACGAGCAGTACTTC. Encoded protein: CASSLDRAVKTGGPPYEQYF.

This chain joins TRBV24-1 and TRBJ2-1, with TRBD1 as a possible D gene (6 bases). Trimming pared 3 bases from V and 2 bases from J, leaving 13 bases between. The germline V gene encodes CDR1 KGHDR and CDR2 SFDVKD. The CDR3 has 16 residues. As DNA, the CDR3 is TGTGCCACCAGTGATCCCGGGACACCCACCTACAATGAGCAGTTCTTC. As protein: CATSDPGTPTYNEQFF.

In nucleotides, the CDR3 is TGTGCCAGCAGCCAGGGTGACGGCTACACCTTC. It translates to CASSQGDGYTF. The chain combines TRBV2 with TRBJ1-2; possibly TRBD1 for D (5 bases). CDR1 SNHLY and CDR2 FYNNEI come from the germline V gene. V lost 6 bases and J lost 8, with 10 bases in between. The CDR3 runs to 11 residues.

The chain is built from TRBV5-6 and TRBJ1-1, with D uncertain. Between the trimmed V and J ends, which lost 6 bases and 3 bases, there was a span of 12 bases. Looked up from germline, CDR1 is SGHDT and CDR2 is YYEEEE. The length of the CDR3 is 13 residues. This chain's CDR3 is CASNLFSDTEAFF. CDR3 DNA sequence: TGTGCCAGCAACTTATTTTCGGACACTGAAGCTTTCTTT.

The J gene is TRBJ2-1, the V gene TRBV12-5, with TRBD2 matching over 8 bases. CDR3 length: 16 residues. V gave up 1 base and J gave up 2 bases; unmatched junction bases: 4. Looked up from germline, CDR1 is LGHNT and CDR2 is FRNRAP. CDR3 residues: CASGLGAGVAYNEQFF. In DNA form, the CDR3 reads TGTGCTAGTGGTTTGGGAGCGGGAGTAGCCTACAATGAGCAGTTCTTC.

This chain links TRBV27 with TRBJ1-3; tentatively, D is TRBD1 (6 bases). This CDR3 spans 15 amino acids. Germline V gene data show CDR1 as MNHEY and CDR2 as SMNVEV (reference sequence). The germline V and J ends were trimmed by 6 bases and 1 base, with 13 bases remaining between them. As DNA, the CDR3 is TGTGCCAGCAGAAGTGGGGGCAGTTCTGGAAACACCATATATTTT. Translating it yields CASRSGGSSGNTIYF.

This chain connects TRBV5-4 to TRBJ1-2; no reliable D call. The CDR3 totals 14 residues. Per the germline V gene, CDR1 is SGHNT and CDR2 is YYREEE (reference sequence). V lost 5 bases to trimming and J lost 4 bases, with 15 bases between them. CDR3 amino acids: CASSPAEGRYGYTF. CDR3 sequence (DNA): TGTGCCAGCAGTCCCGCGGAGGGTCGCTATGGCTACACCTTC.

The chain uses TRBV15 and TRBJ1-2; D unresolved. The CDR3 length is 15 residues. Germline CDR1 LNHNV, CDR2 YYDKDF (reference sequence). V was pared by 0 bases and J by 4 bases, with 12 bases between. The CDR3 bases are TGTGCCACCAGCAGAGATCCGGCCGGCGGCTATGGCTACACCTTC. Amino acids: CATSRDPAGGYGYTF.